This passage covers 14 T cell receptor beta chains from one sample sequenced in a study of T cells after yellow fever vaccination. One entry per CDR3 protein, called by TCRdb with MiXCR from the 5' RACE reads. Among tens of thousands of distinct CDR3 sequences listed, over 7.5% were seen once. Sequenced here: CD8+ T cells sorted from PBMCs, sampled on the day of the yellow fever booster vaccination. The receptors were gathered from a man aged 30-40 years who received the YFV17D yellow fever vaccine.

This clonotype was seen a handful of times. The rearrangement links TRBV28 to TRBJ2-1; TRBD1 aligns across 7 bases. The CDR3 sequence is 14 residues long. Trimming removed 5 bases from V and 9 bases from J; junction bases left unmatched: 10. In germline, CDR1 is MDHEN, CDR2 SYDVKM. CDR3 DNA sequence: TGTGCCAGCAGTACGGACAGGATCGTCAGTGAGCAGTTCTTC. Translation: CASSTDRIVSEQFF. The full variable domain, rest sourced from reference TRBV28 and TRBJ2-1, is DVKVTQSSRYLVKRTGEKVFLECVQDMDHENMFWYRQDPGLGLRLIYFSYDVKMKEKGDIPEGYSVSREKKERFSLILESASTNQTSMYLCASSTDRIVSEQFFGPGTRLTVL.

This clonotype was counted a few times. The chain has TRBV7-3 and TRBJ2-3; 7 bases fit TRBD1. Per germline, CDR1 SGHTA and CDR2 FQGTGA. Trimming removed 4 bases from V and 0 bases from J; junction bases left unmatched: 4. CDR3 length: 15 residues. The CDR3 DNA is TGTGCCAGCAGCTCTGGGACAGATAGCACAGATACGCAGTATTTT. Its translation is CASSSGTDSTDTQYF.

V usage is TRBV20-1 and J usage is TRBJ2-7; tentatively, D is TRBD1 (5 bases). The CDR3 has 14 amino acids. CDR1 is DFQATT, CDR2 SNEGSKA, per germline (reference sequence). The V end lost 2 bases, the J end lost 5 bases, and 16 bases lay between the germline ends. This CDR3 reads CSARPTGPLDEQYF. CDR3 in DNA: TGCAGTGCTAGACCAACAGGTCCGCTGGACGAGCAGTACTTC.

This clonotype was detected a few times. J is TRBJ2-2 and V is TRBV9; no clear D. The germline V gene encodes CDR1 SGDLS and CDR2 YYNGEE. The CDR3 spans 13 residues. Trimming took 0 bases from V and 6 from J, leaving 6 bases between them. This chain's CDR3 is CASSVVTPGELFF. The CDR3 nucleotides are TGTGCCAGCAGCGTAGTTACCCCCGGGGAGCTGTTTTTT. The full variable domain, its missing parts supplied by reference TRBV9 and TRBJ2-2, is DSGVTQTPKHLITATGQRVTLRCSPRSGDLSVYWYQQSLDQGLQFLIQYYNGEERAKGNILERFSAQQFPDLHSELNLSSLELGDSALYFCASSVVTPGELFFGEGSRLTVL.

This clonotype was counted only a few times. This chain links TRBV29-1 with TRBJ2-1; tentatively, D is TRBD1 or TRBD2 (5 bases each). This CDR3 has 12 residues. V gave up 8 bases and J gave up 5 bases, with 13 bases separating them. CDR1 is SQVTM and CDR2 is ANQGSEA in the germline V gene. The CDR3 DNA reads as TGCAGCTGCCGGGACGGGAACAATGAGCAGTTCTTC. This codes for CSCRDGNNEQFF.

This clonotype was picked up many times. The chain employs TRBV29-1 and TRBJ2-7, with D possibly being TRBD1 or TRBD2 (5 bases each). Germline CDR1 is SQVTM and CDR2 is ANQGSEA. V shed 6 bases and J shed 5 bases, with 23 bases lying between them. The CDR3 runs to 15 residues. The CDR3 here is CSVENRDGIANEQYF. The CDR3 DNA sequence: TGCAGCGTCGAAAACCGGGACGGCATTGCGAACGAGCAGTACTTC.

V gene TRBV2 combines with J gene TRBJ2-1; 9 nucleotides line up with TRBD2. The V gene end was trimmed by 7 bases and the J gene end by 8 bases; junction bases not matched to a gene: 12. The CDR3 has 15 amino acids. Looked up from germline, CDR1 is SNHLY and CDR2 is FYNNEI. The CDR3: CASTFGTSLSDEQFF. The CDR3 region has the DNA TGTGCCAGCACTTTCGGGACTAGCCTCTCGGATGAGCAGTTCTTC.

This clonotype has more than one count but fewer than ten. This sequence joins TRBV18 and TRBJ2-1, with 10 bases fitting TRBD1. This CDR3 comprises 14 residues. Trimming cost V 2 bases and J 7 bases; bases outside gene matches: 2. Germline CDR1 reads KGHSH; CDR2 reads LQKENI. In DNA form, the CDR3 reads TGTGCCAGCTCACCAAGGACAGGGGGTAATGAGCAGTTCTTC. Encoded protein: CASSPRTGGNEQFF. Supplemented by reference TRBV18 and TRBJ2-1, the full variable domain reads NAGVMQNPRHLVRRRGQEARLRCSPMKGHSHVYWYRQLPEEGLKFMVYLQKENIIDESGMPKERFSAEFPKEGPSILRIQQVVRGDSAAYFCASSPRTGGNEQFFGPGTRLTVL.

J is TRBJ2-2 and V is TRBV29-1; D gene uncertain. This CDR3 is built from 13 residues. V was shortened by 6 bases and J by 1 base, with 9 bases between the two germline ends. Germline V gives CDR1 SQVTM, CDR2 ANQGSEA. The CDR3 DNA is TGCAGCGTGCGGACGGAGAACACCGGGGAGCTGTTTTTT. Translating gives CSVRTENTGELFF.

The chain links TRBV5-1 to TRBJ2-1; the D gene is possibly TRBD1 (6 bases). Trimming shortened V by 0 bases and J by 6 bases, and 13 bases separated the two germline ends. CDR1 and CDR2 (germline): SGHRS, YFSETQ. The CDR3 covers 15 residues. CDR3: CASSLGGRGANEQFF. Here the CDR3 DNA reads TGCGCCAGCAGCTTGGGGGGGCGCGGCGCCAATGAGCAGTTCTTC.

The chain employs TRBV7-9 and TRBJ1-6, with D possibly TRBD1 on 5 matching bases. V lost 3 bases to trimming and J lost 3 bases, with 15 bases between them. The CDR3 loop spans 17 amino acids. Germline V lookup: CDR1 SEHNR, CDR2 FQNEAQ (reference sequence). CDR3 sequence reads: CASSFTGPSGYNSPLHF. The CDR3 DNA is TGTGCCAGCAGCTTCACAGGTCCCTCGGGCTATAATTCACCCCTCCACTTT.

This clonotype was counted a single time. The gene calls are TRBV6-1 and TRBJ2-2; D is unresolved. CDR1 is MNHNS and CDR2 is SASEGT in the germline V gene. The CDR3 length is 12 residues. The V end was cut by 6 bases, the J end by 8 bases, with 10 bases between. CDR3 nucleotide sequence: TGTGCCAGCAGCTTTCGGTTTGGGGAGCTGTTTTTT. Its translation: CASSFRFGELFF.

The chain couples TRBV7-2 to TRBJ2-7; 8 positions agree with TRBD2. CDR3 length equals 16 residues. The germline gives CDR1 SGHTA, CDR2 FQGNSA. Trimming took 4 bases from V and 4 from J; bases not matched to a gene: 12. CDR3 DNA: TGTGCCAGCAGCTCCCGGCTTACTAGCGGACCATACGAGCAGTACTTC. Its protein is CASSSRLTSGPYEQYF.

This clonotype showed up just a few times. The chain has TRBV7-9 and TRBJ2-1, with D tentatively TRBD1 (5 bases). The V end was cut by 7 bases, the J end by 9 bases, with 10 bases between. The V gene's germline CDR1 is SEHNR and CDR2 FQNEAQ (reference sequence). This CDR3 comprises 11 residues. CDR3 residues: CASTPQGEQFF. The CDR3 DNA reads as TGTGCCAGCACCCCCCAGGGTGAGCAGTTCTTC.